One sample yielded the 5 T cell receptor beta chains listed below, sequenced in a study of cytomegalovirus exposure and HLA in healthy donors. The PCR ran on 60 Vbeta and 13 Jbeta primers. The repertoire was sequenced with immunoSEQ multiplex PCR; TCRdb's copy has only in-frame clones and lacks some. The sample carries approximately 270,000 clones, approximately 80% recorded once. Sequences were obtained from PBMCs. The receptors were gathered from a girl between 2 and 10 years old in good health and CMV-seronegative.

The V call is TRBV19, the J call TRBJ2-7; 7 positions agree with TRBD2. CDR3 length: 14 residues. CDR1 is LNHDA, CDR2 SQIVND, per germline (reference sequence). V lost 3 bases and J lost 3; bases outside the gene matches: 5. DNA of the CDR3: TGTGCCAGTAGTATCCGGCGGGAGCGCTACGAGCAGTACTTC. It codes for CASSIRRERYEQYF.

CDR3 residues: CASRRTGMNTEAFF. CDR3 coding DNA: TGTGCCAGCAGGAGGACAGGGATGAACACTGAAGCTTTCTTT. The chain couples TRBV6-1 to TRBJ1-1, with 8 bases aligning to TRBD1. The length of the CDR3 is 14 residues. Trimming at V came to 6 bases and at J to 0 bases, leaving 3 bases not matched to a gene. Germline CDR1 reads MNHNS; CDR2 reads SASEGT.

The chain couples TRBV28 to TRBJ2-5; unclear D gene. Trimming removed 3 bases at V and 0 bases at J, with 8 bases between. CDR3 length: 14 amino acids. The germline CDR1 and CDR2 sequences are MDHEN and SYDVKM. CDR3 in DNA: TGTGCCAGCAGTTTTGGCGGCCACCAAGAGACCCAGTACTTC. Its translation is CASSFGGHQETQYF. Variable domain in full (rest from reference TRBV28 and TRBJ2-5): DVKVTQSSRYLVKRTGEKVFLECVQDMDHENMFWYRQDPGLGLRLIYFSYDVKMKEKGDIPEGYSVSREKKERFSLILESASTNQTSMYLCASSFGGHQETQYFGPGTRLLVL.

This sequence joins TRBV13 and TRBJ2-7; 10 bases map to TRBD2. Germline values: CDR1 PRHDT, CDR2 FYEKMQ (reference sequence). This CDR3 contains 15 residues. The trim removed 5 bases at V and 6 bases at J, leaving 10 bases unmatched. The CDR3 loop is CASSTRTSGVGEQYF. As DNA, the CDR3 is TGTGCCAGCAGCACACGGACTAGCGGAGTTGGCGAGCAGTACTTC.

The chain combines TRBV11-2 with TRBJ1-1, with no clear D. The germline V and J ends were trimmed by 1 base and 0 bases, with 12 bases remaining between them. This CDR3 spans 16 amino acids. Germline assignment: CDR1 SGHAT and CDR2 FQNNGV. CDR3 in amino acids: CASSLGPGMVNTEAFF. In DNA form, the CDR3 reads TGTGCCAGCAGCTTAGGACCGGGGATGGTGAACACTGAAGCTTTCTTT.